This TCR beta chain was recovered during a study of OX40 agonist ivuxolimab in advanced cancers. Across the whole study: Patients' therapy was ivuxolimab, an antibody that acts as an agonist of OX40 (CD134). Hepatocellular carcinoma, melanoma, renal cell or head and neck cancer was diagnosed in the dose-escalation patients. The group had a mean age of 60 years, ranged from about 20 to 80, and was just under 85% male.

Concerning this clone itself: What it binds is not known.

Study results and limitations: No determination was made of the antigen specificity of the expanded peripheral T cells.

V lost 0 bases to trimming and J lost 4 bases, with 9 bases between them. This CDR3 is 15 amino acids long. Looked up from germline, CDR1 is MGHRA and CDR2 is YSYEKL. Measured with immunoSEQ multiplex PCR; TCRdb has only the in-frame clones, and not every one. The repertoire consists of some 98,000 clones, with just under 95% occurring once and the leading ten covering over 0.2%. The sequence derives from an adult with an advanced solid tumor such as melanoma, head and neck, liver or kidney cancer. This specimen was CD4+ or CD8+ T cells sorted from blood, taken in a trial of the OX40 agonist ivuxolimab. The genes are TRBV4-1 and TRBJ2-2, with D hard to call. CDR3 region: CASSQDRPLTGELFF. The DNA for the CDR3 is TGCGCCAGCAGCCAAGATCGACCGCTCACCGGGGAGCTGTTTTTT.